This record concerns one T cell receptor beta chain sequence. This specimen belongs to a study of PD-L1 blockade in urothelial cancer. Study-wide context: A median about 150,000 T cells were found in blood samples.

As to time point: pretreatment peripheral blood. The CDR3 contains 15 residues. The V gene lost 4 bases and the J gene lost 7 bases, with 19 bases spanning the gap. Germline V CDR1 and CDR2: SNHLY, FYNNEI. Generated by immunoSEQ multiplex PCR, the TCRdb table keeps only in-frame clones and is missing some. The sample consists of around 130,000 clones, 65% to 85% of them appearing once. This clonotype was sampled from a man aged 45 to 65 with urothelial cancer. The rearrangement joins TRBV2 to TRBJ1-2; a possible D gene is TRBD1 (5 bases). The input for sequencing was PBMCs, taken around atezolizumab (anti-PD-L1) treatment. The CDR3 loop is CASSADPGLVFGYTF. As DNA, the CDR3 is TGTGCCAGCAGTGCAGACCCGGGACTGGTATTTGGCTACACCTTC.